The 16 T cell receptor beta chains below come from one sample, sequenced in a study of blood T cell repertoires in COVID-19. The assay was immunoSEQ multiplex PCR, and TCRdb's table has in-frame clones only and misses some. Here the sample spans approximately 68,000 clones, roughly 84% being singletons. Sequencing was carried out using peripheral blood. Source of these receptors: a man aged 45-65 years with active COVID-19.

The DNA of the CDR3 is TGTGCCAGCAAGACGTTAACAGGGGACACTGAAGCTTTCTTT. Amino acids: CASKTLTGDTEAFF. The V gene is TRBV28, the J gene TRBJ1-1; 7 bases map to TRBD1. Germline CDR1 reads MDHEN; CDR2 reads SYDVKM. After removal of 7 bases from V and 3 bases from J, the junction contained 8 bases not matched to a gene. CDR3 length equals 14 residues.

This clone has only one observation. This chain connects TRBV28 to TRBJ2-7; 7 bases fit TRBD1. CDR1 is MDHEN, CDR2 SYDVKM, per germline. CDR3 length: 14 residues. J lost 6 bases, V lost 4 bases, and 9 bases had no gene match. DNA of the CDR3: TGTGCCAGCAGTTCCGGGACAGTCTTGGGCGAGCAGTACTTC. Protein product: CASSSGTVLGEQYF.

This chain joins TRBV28 and TRBJ1-4, with no clear D. This CDR3 is 13 amino acids long. V was shortened by 6 bases and J by 0 bases, with 5 bases between the two germline ends. CDR1 is MDHEN, CDR2 SYDVKM, per germline. The CDR3 nucleotides read TGTGCCAGCAGCCTAACAACTAATGAAAAACTGTTTTTT. This translates into CASSLTTNEKLFF.

The chain uses TRBV28 and TRBJ2-3; 11 bases are a match to TRBD2. Germline lookup yields CDR1 MDHEN and CDR2 SYDVKM. V was clipped by 5 bases and J by 6 bases; unmatched bases: 7. The CDR3 extends over 15 amino acids. The DNA of the CDR3 is TGTGCCAGCAGTCCCAGGGGACTAGCGGTGGATACGCAGTATTTT. It specifies CASSPRGLAVDTQYF. Complete variable domain (other parts from reference TRBV28 and TRBJ2-3): DVKVTQSSRYLVKRTGEKVFLECVQDMDHENMFWYRQDPGLGLRLIYFSYDVKMKEKGDIPEGYSVSREKKERFSLILESASTNQTSMYLCASSPRGLAVDTQYFGPGTRLTVL.

The CDR3 sequence is CASSPQGQMNTEAFF. The CDR3 bases are TGTGCCAGCAGCCCCCAGGGGCAGATGAACACTGAAGCTTTCTTT. The chain employs TRBV11-2 and TRBJ1-1; possible D gene TRBD1, 6 bases. V dropped 5 bases and J dropped 0 bases, with 13 bases sitting between them. CDR1 and CDR2 from the germline V gene are SGHAT and FQNNGV. CDR3 length: 15 amino acids.

This chain joins TRBV6-5 and TRBJ2-1, with D possibly TRBD1 on 6 matching bases. Trimming pared 6 bases from V and 10 bases from J, leaving 16 bases between. Germline CDR1 is MNHEY and CDR2 is SVGAGI. The CDR3 has 13 amino acids. CDR3 loop: CASRDSFRWEQFF. CDR3 in DNA: TGTGCCAGCAGGGACAGTTTCCGGTGGGAGCAGTTCTTC.

The chain is built from TRBV7-2 and TRBJ1-2, with a weak D call TRBD1 (5 bases). Germline V gene data show CDR1 as SGHTA and CDR2 as FQGNSA. V lost 0 bases and J lost 8, with 10 bases in between. There are 13 residues in the CDR3. The CDR3 sequence: CASSLAREGGYTF. CDR3 nucleotide sequence: TGTGCCAGCAGCTTAGCTAGGGAGGGGGGCTACACCTTC.

This clone was seen a single time. The chain has TRBV7-9 and TRBJ1-1; possibly TRBD1 for D (5 bases). Trimming took 1 base from V and 5 from J, leaving 11 bases between them. Per germline, CDR1 SEHNR and CDR2 FQNEAQ (reference sequence). CDR3 size: 14 residues. CDR3 residues: CASSLGLGATEAFF. CDR3 DNA: TGTGCCAGCAGCTTAGGTTTAGGGGCTACTGAAGCTTTCTTT.

This clone was recorded only once. The chain joins TRBV2 to TRBJ1-3; D possibly corresponds to TRBD1 (5 bases). The germline V gene encodes CDR1 SNHLY and CDR2 FYNNEI. Trimming stripped 6 bases from V and 0 bases from J, with 12 bases between. This CDR3 has 15 residues. CDR3 nucleotide sequence: TGTGCCAGCAGGCGGGACGTAACCTCTGGAAACACCATATATTTT. Its protein product is CASRRDVTSGNTIYF.

The rearrangement uses TRBV19 and TRBJ2-5; 8 nucleotides line up with TRBD1. The CDR3 extends over 13 amino acids. In germline, CDR1 is LNHDA, CDR2 SQIVND (reference sequence). V was pared by 7 bases and J by 4 bases, with 5 bases of the junction left unmatched. CDR3 protein: CASKGQGGETQYF. CDR3 bases: TGTGCCAGTAAAGGACAGGGCGGAGAGACCCAGTACTTC.

The chain has TRBV6-5 and TRBJ1-2; TRBD1 aligns across 7 bases. From germline, CDR1 is MNHEY and CDR2 SVGAGI. The CDR3 is 14 amino acids. Trimming took 6 bases from V and 6 from J; bases not matched to a gene: 10. The chain's CDR3 is CASSPGQAPHGYTF. The CDR3 DNA is TGTGCCAGCAGCCCCGGACAGGCCCCCCATGGCTACACCTTC.

This clone was detected once. The chain couples TRBV9 to TRBJ1-2; D gene ambiguous. Germline-derived CDR1 and CDR2 are SGDLS and YYNGEE. This CDR3 spans 13 amino acids. The V gene lost 4 bases and the J gene lost 8 bases, with 15 bases spanning the gap. The CDR3 protein is CASSPGGVEGYTF. The DNA for the CDR3 is TGTGCCAGCAGCCCCGGCGGGGTCGAGGGCTACACCTTC.

The chain recombines TRBV4-3 with TRBJ1-5; 7 bases map to TRBD1. Unmatched junction bases numbered 5, after V lost 4 bases and J lost 5 bases. The CDR3 consists of 14 residues. CDR1 and CDR2 (germline): LGHNA, YSLEER. The CDR3 region has the DNA TGCGCCAGCAGCCTCCTTCAGGGGGATCAGCCCCAGCATTTT. Translated: CASSLLQGDQPQHF.

The chain is built from TRBV19 and TRBJ1-6; D is undetermined. Germline V gene lookup returns CDR1 LNHDA and CDR2 SQIVND (reference sequence). With 6 bases removed from V and 0 bases from J, the gap between germline ends came to 9 bases. CDR3 length: 15 residues. The CDR3 DNA sequence: TGTGCCAGTAGGAACTGGAGCTCCTATAATTCACCCCTCCACTTT. Translated, it gives CASRNWSSYNSPLHF.

CDR3 residues: CASSLLQGPSYNSPLHF. The CDR3 nucleotides read TGTGCCAGCAGTTTATTACAGGGGCCTTCGTATAATTCACCCCTCCACTTT. The rearrangement joins TRBV27 to TRBJ1-6, with TRBD1 identical over 7 bases. CDR1 is MNHEY and CDR2 is SMNVEV in the germline V gene (reference sequence). The CDR3 loop spans 17 amino acids. V shed 1 base and J 4 bases; nucleotides not matched to a gene: 7.

The table lists this clone with a count of one. The chain links TRBV5-1 to TRBJ1-1; 8 bases are shared with TRBD1. The germline V gene has CDR1 SGHRS and CDR2 YFSETQ. With 3 bases clipped from V and 5 bases from J, the junction kept 6 bases outside the gene matches. This CDR3 comprises 14 residues. CDR3 sequence: CASSSQGAGTEAFF. The DNA of the CDR3 is TGCGCCAGCAGCTCCCAGGGGGCAGGAACTGAAGCTTTCTTT.